These T cell receptor beta chains were read from a single sample in a study of blood T cell repertoires in COVID-19. Method: immunoSEQ multiplex PCR; TCRdb's copy keeps in-frame clones and lacks some. This sample has about 76,000 clones, with approximately 78% found just once. The sequenced sample consisted of peripheral blood. The origin of the receptors is a human donor in a cohort sampled during active COVID-19. The CDR3 runs from the conserved cysteine through the conserved F or W. Only some rows state a clone size, as once, few, many or a class for expanded clones.

V gene | clone size | CDR3 protein
TRBV18 | few | CASSPTGGNTEAFF
TRBV5-5 | . | CASSFRQGQETQYF
TRBV10-2 | . | CASSESRGWTGELFF
TRBV9 | . | CASSPRYRGRDTEAFF
TRBV20-1 | . | CSATFTDTQYF
TRBV5-1 | . | CASSLDSINYGYTF
TRBV27 | . | CASSRQGSSYEQYF
TRBV27 | . | CASSPGQTPEGSGNTIYF
TRBV2 | . | CASSVTGVNSPLHF
TRBV2 | . | CASSSRDRGNTIYF
TRBV10-3 | . | CATHLDIFTGELFF
TRBV2 | . | CASSEPGRNTEAFF
TRBV30 | . | CAWSVNEIGYTF
TRBV15 | . | CATSRTGNTEAFF
TRBV3-1/TRBV3-2 | . | CASSQGGGDEQYF
TRBV10-2 | . | CATGTSGETQYF
TRBV3-1/TRBV3-2 | . | CASSRQGSYGYTF
TRBV28 | . | CASSTLDRGGIHGYTF
TRBV24-1 | . | CATSESGTIPYEQYF
TRBV10-1 | . | CASSESGQGVEQYF
TRBV6-2/TRBV6-3 | few | CASSTSSGGGYEQYF
TRBV3-1/TRBV3-2 | . | CASSQGRLAGADEQFF
TRBV24-1 | . | CATSDSTVHEQYF
TRBV5-4 | . | CASSAGGTGNTEAFF
TRBV18 | . | CASSLNGGENTEAFF
TRBV15 | . | CATPVPAWGQGRRIEKLFF
TRBV12-3/TRBV12-4 | . | CASSLTGEYEQYF
TRBV30 | . | CAWDRGGEYNEQFF
TRBV5-1 | . | CASSLAGQGIYNEQFF
TRBV6-5 | . | CASSYGAGFYGYTF